These 27 T cell receptor beta chains were sequenced from one sample in a study of early T cells in non-severe SARS-CoV-2 infection (dated by TCRdb to 2020 to 2023). The library was prepared using 5' RACE. Sequenced on a NextSeq 500. The public reads were quality trimmed at Q25 with fastp and then assembled into clones with MiXCR by TCRdb, keeping productive beta chains. Identical CDR3 protein sequences are pooled into one entry, listed with their most common genes and DNA. The sample table lists about 60,000 distinct CDR3 sequences, 20% of them with a count of one. The top ten hold more than 15% of the sample. The specimen was whole blood, collected at baseline. Receptors were obtained from an adult who was a healthcare worker with PCR-confirmed SARS-CoV-2 infection or an uninfected control (not recorded which).

The genes are TRBV9 and TRBJ2-6, with a possible D match to TRBD2 (6 bases). Germline lookup yields CDR1 SGDLS and CDR2 YYNGEE. The CDR3 spans 17 residues. The germline V and J ends were trimmed by 6 bases and 0 bases, with 16 bases remaining between them. CDR3 sequence: CASMGGAGFSGANVLTF. CDR3 sequence (DNA): TGTGCCAGCATGGGCGGGGCCGGATTCTCTGGGGCCAACGTCCTGACTTTC.

The chain recombines TRBV5-4 with TRBJ1-6; 8 nucleotides line up with TRBD1. Germline V gives CDR1 SGHNT, CDR2 YYREEE (reference sequence). Trimming took 0 bases from V and 10 from J; bases not matched to a gene: 9. The CDR3 is 16 residues long. CDR3 region: CASSLGGQGDGSPLHF. The CDR3 region has the DNA TGTGCCAGCAGCTTGGGAGGACAGGGAGACGGCTCACCCCTCCACTTT.

The chain joins TRBV10-3 to TRBJ2-7; the match to TRBD2 covers 7 bases. V shed 8 bases, J shed 2 bases, and the junction held 0 bases outside the gene matches. This CDR3 spans 11 amino acids. Germline-derived CDR1 and CDR2 are ENHRY and SYGVKD. The CDR3 here is CAIAGAYEQYF. The DNA for the CDR3 is TGTGCCATCGCGGGGGCCTACGAGCAGTACTTC.

This chain links TRBV7-8 with TRBJ2-2; D uncertain. The CDR3 totals 13 residues. With 2 bases removed from V and 6 bases from J, the gap between germline ends came to 7 bases. Germline V gene lookup returns CDR1 SGHVS and CDR2 FQNEAQ. CDR3 in amino acids: CASSLPGSGELFF. CDR3 nucleotide sequence: TGTGCCAGCAGCTTACCGGGTTCCGGGGAGCTGTTTTTT.

This clonotype occurred a few times. The chain is built from TRBV6-6 and TRBJ2-1; TRBD1 aligns across 9 bases. The CDR3 is 14 amino acids. CDR1 is MNHNY and CDR2 is SVGAGI in the germline V gene (reference sequence). V dropped 4 bases and J dropped 7; count of bases not matched to a gene: 5. The CDR3 DNA is TGTGCCAGCAGTTTGACAGGGGGGGTAAATGAGCAGTTCTTC. Amino acids: CASSLTGGVNEQFF.

This chain connects TRBV2 to TRBJ2-1; TRBD2 might be the D (5 bases). V lost 2 bases and J lost 8, with 7 bases in between. The CDR3 has 12 residues. Germline V gives CDR1 SNHLY, CDR2 FYNNEI. The CDR3 DNA reads TGTGCCAGCAGTGAACTAGCCTATGAGCAGTTCTTC. Amino acids: CASSELAYEQFF.

This clonotype was seen more than once but under ten times. The chain joins TRBV7-8 to TRBJ1-4; no clear D gene. The CDR3 is made up of 13 amino acids. Germline CDR1 SGHVS, CDR2 FQNEAQ. V lost 5 bases and J 8 bases, leaving 12 bases between the germline ends. The CDR3 bases are TGTGCCAGCAGCCACGGCCGGCGGGAAAAACTGTTTTTT. Translation: CASSHGRREKLFF. Full variable domain (rest looked up from reference TRBV7-8 and TRBJ1-4): GAGVSQSPRYKVAKRGQDVALRCDPISGHVSLFWYQQALGQGPEFLTYFQNEAQLDKSGLPSDRFFAERPEGSVSTLKIQRTQQEDSAVYLCASSHGRREKLFFGSGTQLSVL.

The chain has TRBV18 and TRBJ2-3; D may be TRBD1 (6 bases). V dropped 0 bases and J dropped 2 bases, with 9 bases sitting between them. CDR3 size: 15 residues. CDR1 is KGHSH, CDR2 LQKENI, per germline. The CDR3 DNA reads as TGTGCCAGCTCACCACCGTCAGGGGCCACAGATACGCAGTATTTT. The encoded protein is CASSPPSGATDTQYF.

This clonotype showed up just a few times. The chain joins TRBV12-3 or TRBV12-4 to TRBJ2-2; D gene ambiguous. The germline V and J ends were trimmed by 3 bases and 4 bases, with 3 bases remaining between them. The CDR3 covers 12 residues. The chain's CDR3 is CASSFRTGELFF. The CDR3 DNA follows: TGTGCCAGCAGTTTCCGCACCGGGGAGCTGTTTTTT.

This clonotype showed up just a few times. The gene calls are TRBV20-1 and TRBJ1-2; D is uncertain. CDR3 size: 13 residues. V lost 0 bases, J lost 2 bases, and 7 bases lay in between. Germline CDR1 and CDR2: DFQATT and SNEGSKA (reference sequence). The DNA of the CDR3 is TGCAGTGCTAGAGATCCGGTGAACTATGGCTACACCTTC. It specifies CSARDPVNYGYTF.

The V call is TRBV6-1, the J call TRBJ2-5; tentatively, D is TRBD1 (5 bases). V gave up 3 bases and J gave up 0 bases, with 5 bases separating them. Per the germline V gene, CDR1 is MNHNS and CDR2 is SASEGT. This CDR3 region has 13 residues. CDR3 DNA: TGTGCCAGCAGTGAGACAGACCAAGAGACCCAGTACTTC. Translation gives CASSETDQETQYF.

The chain carries TRBV5-1 and TRBJ1-6; D is possibly TRBD1 (5 bases). The germline gives CDR1 SGHRS, CDR2 YFSETQ. CDR3 size: 14 residues. Trimming removed 7 bases from V and 7 bases from J, with 15 bases in between. CDR3 sequence (DNA): TGCGCCAGCGGATCCGGGACTGACAATTCACCCCTCCACTTT. This sequence encodes CASGSGTDNSPLHF.

The chain is built from TRBV5-6 and TRBJ1-4, with D unresolved. Germline V gives CDR1 SGHDT, CDR2 YYEEEE. The CDR3 runs to 14 residues. The V end lost 1 base, the J end lost 0 bases, and 4 bases lay between the germline ends. CDR3 in DNA: TGTGCCAGCAGCTTGACAACAACTAATGAAAAACTGTTTTTT. Protein: CASSLTTTNEKLFF.

This clonotype occurred a few times. This chain uses TRBV5-1 with TRBJ2-7; no firm D call. Trimming shortened V by 1 base and J by 7 bases, and 18 bases separated the two germline ends. Germline assignment: CDR1 SGHRS and CDR2 YFSETQ. This CDR3 spans 15 amino acids. The CDR3 DNA reads TGCGCCAGCAGCTTGAGTTTTCGGGCGCCGGTTGAGCAGTACTTC. Protein product: CASSLSFRAPVEQYF.

This clonotype was recorded a few times. The chain links TRBV20-1 to TRBJ2-7, with TRBD2 identical over 9 bases. The V gene's germline CDR1 is DFQATT and CDR2 SNEGSKA (reference sequence). The CDR3 contains 15 residues. The V gene end was trimmed by 6 bases and the J gene end by 5 bases; junction bases not matched to a gene: 14. This CDR3 is CSAMPTSGQGNEQYF. The CDR3 DNA reads TGCAGTGCCATGCCTACTAGCGGGCAAGGGAACGAGCAGTACTTC.

This clonotype was counted between two and nine times. This chain connects TRBV10-3 to TRBJ2-1, with D unresolved. Trimming cost V 0 bases and J 15 bases, with 9 bases left between them. The length of the CDR3 is 11 residues. Germline values: CDR1 ENHRY, CDR2 SYGVKD. The CDR3 here is CAISESQAAFF. For the CDR3, the DNA is TGTGCCATCAGTGAGTCGCAGGCGGCGTTCTTC.

This clonotype appeared once. This rearrangement joins TRBV3-1 to TRBJ1-3; D gene ambiguous. In germline, CDR1 is LGHDT, CDR2 YNNKEL (reference sequence). This CDR3 has 14 residues. V lost 4 bases to trimming and J lost 2 bases, with 9 bases between them. The CDR3 spells CASSPTRTGNTIYF. Here the CDR3 DNA reads TGTGCCAGCAGCCCCACACGGACTGGAAACACCATATATTTT.

This clonotype has a count of ten or more. The chain recombines TRBV20-1 with TRBJ2-3; D is unresolved. With 0 bases removed from V and 0 bases from J, the gap between germline ends came to 19 bases. This CDR3 is built from 18 residues. The V gene's germline CDR1 is DFQATT and CDR2 SNEGSKA (reference sequence). The CDR3 sequence: CSARDLGSLISSTDTQYF. CDR3 in DNA: TGCAGTGCTAGAGATTTGGGCAGCCTAATCTCTAGCACAGATACGCAGTATTTT.

This chain links TRBV5-1 with TRBJ2-7; D may be TRBD1 or TRBD2 (6 bases each). In germline, CDR1 is SGHRS, CDR2 YFSETQ. The CDR3 consists of 15 residues. Trimming took 5 bases from V and 6 from J, leaving 21 bases between them. The CDR3 reads CASRAETVQGGEQYF. CDR3 coding DNA: TGCGCCAGCAGGGCCGAAACAGTACAGGGAGGCGAGCAGTACTTC. Drawing the rest from reference TRBV5-1 and TRBJ2-7, the complete variable domain is KAGVTQTPRYLIKTRGQQVTLSCSPISGHRSVSWYQQTPGQGLQFLFEYFSETQRNKGNFPGRFSGRQFSNSRSEMNVSTLELGDSALYLCASRAETVQGGEQYFGPGTRLTVT.

The chain has TRBV3-1 and TRBJ2-4; 13 positions agree with TRBD2. Germline V gene data show CDR1 as LGHDT and CDR2 as YNNKEL (reference sequence). V trimming: 0 bases; J trimming: 14 bases; junction bases outside the gene matches: 7. The CDR3 is 15 amino acids. The CDR3 coding sequence is TGTGCCAGCAGCCAAGATATCACTAGCGGGGGGGCCAAGTACTTC. It is translated as CASSQDITSGGAKYF. The full variable domain, rest sourced from reference TRBV3-1 and TRBJ2-4, is DTAVSQTPKYLVTQMGNDKSIKCEQNLGHDTMYWYKQDSKKFLKIMFSYNNKELIINETVPNRFSPKSPDKAHLNLHINSLELGDSAVYFCASSQDITSGGAKYFGAGTRLSVL.

The chain carries TRBV18 and TRBJ1-1; a possible D gene is TRBD1 (5 bases). Trimming took 6 bases from V and 3 from J, leaving 14 bases between them. Germline CDR1 and CDR2: KGHSH and LQKENI. This CDR3 is built from 14 residues. The CDR3 DNA reads as TGTGCCAGCTCCCAATCGCCGGGGCACACTGAAGCTTTCTTT. It yields the protein CASSQSPGHTEAFF.

This clonotype appeared a few times. V and J are TRBV10-3 and TRBJ2-1; possible D gene TRBD2, 5 bases. The V gene lost 2 bases and the J gene lost 6 bases, with 8 bases spanning the gap. Per the germline V gene, CDR1 is ENHRY and CDR2 is SYGVKD. The length of the CDR3 is 13 residues. As DNA, the CDR3 is TGTGCCATCAGTGAGAGGGAGAGCAATGAGCAGTTCTTC. Protein product: CAISERESNEQFF.

This clonotype was detected only a few times. The gene calls are TRBV2 and TRBJ2-6, with D uncertain. This CDR3 region has 15 residues. V lost 4 bases and J 6 bases, leaving 13 bases between the germline ends. The germline V gene has CDR1 SNHLY and CDR2 FYNNEI. The CDR3 sequence is CASSGGGVAANVLTF. The CDR3 region has the DNA TGTGCCAGCAGTGGGGGTGGAGTTGCGGCCAACGTCCTGACTTTC.

The CDR3 DNA reads TGTGCCAGCAGCATCGGGACACATTCTAATTCACCCCTCCACTTT. Protein sequence: CASSIGTHSNSPLHF. The V and J genes are TRBV7-3 and TRBJ1-6; D possibly corresponds to TRBD1 (6 bases). Deletions cut 5 bases from V and 6 bases from J, with 14 bases between. The CDR3 loop spans 15 amino acids. From germline, CDR1 is SGHTA and CDR2 FQGTGA.

This clonotype has more than one count but fewer than ten. V gene TRBV9 combines with J gene TRBJ1-6, with a possible D match to TRBD1 (5 bases). The germline V gene encodes CDR1 SGDLS and CDR2 YYNGEE. V was clipped by 6 bases and J by 0 bases, with 7 bases between them. The CDR3 is 14 residues long. The CDR3 protein is CASKGSSYNSPLHF. In nucleotides, the CDR3 is TGTGCCAGCAAGGGGAGCTCCTATAATTCACCCCTCCACTTT.

This clonotype has more than one count but fewer than ten. The chain carries TRBV18 and TRBJ2-1; 7 positions agree with TRBD1. CDR1 is KGHSH and CDR2 is LQKENI in the germline V gene. The CDR3 contains 13 residues. V lost 8 bases, J lost 9 bases, and 10 bases stayed unmatched. The CDR3 protein is CASRQGVKGEQFF. CDR3 nucleotide sequence: TGTGCCAGCCGGCAGGGGGTTAAGGGTGAGCAGTTCTTC.

The chain couples TRBV7-9 to TRBJ1-1; a weak D match, TRBD1 (5 bases). Germline V gene lookup returns CDR1 SEHNR and CDR2 FQNEAQ (reference sequence). V shed 1 base and J shed 11 bases, with 17 bases lying between them. The CDR3 is made up of 14 amino acids. CDR3 nucleotide sequence: TGTGCCAGCAGCTTAGAGGGGACCGTCACTCGCGCTTTCTTT. It yields the protein CASSLEGTVTRAFF. The complete variable domain, with remaining parts taken from reference TRBV7-9 and TRBJ1-1, reads DTGVSQNPRHKITKRGQNVTFRCDPISEHNRLYWYRQTLGQGPEFLTYFQNEAQLEKSRLLSDRFSAERPKGSFSTLEIQRTEQGDSAMYLCASSLEGTVTRAFFGQGTRLTVV.